This T cell receptor (beta chain) stems from a study of blood T cell repertoires in COVID-19. For the study at large: From the United States, Italy and Spain came samples of acute and convalescent COVID-19. The analysed material was cDNA or gDNA that came from T cells, B-cell-depleted T cells, or PBMCs.

Original processing notes: By means of reference gene primer amplification, nucleated cell counts were estimated. The assay was immunoSEQ multiplex PCR, and TCRdb's table has in-frame clones only and misses some. Clonal size and the V and J genes are those of that table, whereas D and trimming came from the DNA. The sample includes 200,000 to 250,000 clones, about 94% seen only once; the top ten take over 0.75%. CDR3 length: 14 residues. With V trimmed by 5 bases and J by 0 bases, 3 bases remained unmatched. Germline CDR1 is SEHNR and CDR2 is FQNEAQ (reference sequence). One Seattle source followed patients from active infection through their disease course.

The V call is TRBV7-9, the J call TRBJ1-1; 7 positions match TRBD1. This sequence was found in a man aged 60 to 69 with COVID-19, enrolled during active disease. The source material was peripheral blood. The CDR3 region is CASSRTGMNTEAFF. DNA for the CDR3: TGTGCCAGCAGCCGGACAGGCATGAACACTGAAGCTTTCTTT.